The 14 T cell receptor beta chains below were found in one sample sequenced in a study of cytomegalovirus exposure and HLA in healthy donors. PCR primers comprised 60 Vbeta and 13 Jbeta primers. The method was immunoSEQ multiplex PCR; TCRdb's version includes in-frame clones alone and lacks a portion of them. Of approximately 150,000 clones listed, 70% to 90% were seen once; the top ten hold under 5%. The sample taken for sequencing was PBMCs. The receptors were sampled from a girl between 10 and 17 years old in good health and CMV-seropositive.

J is TRBJ2-5 and V is TRBV5-1; a weak D match, TRBD1 (6 bases). The J call may be wrong; the DNA end is better matched by TRBJ2-7. The CDR3 consists of 14 residues. The germline V gene encodes CDR1 SGHRS and CDR2 YFSETQ. In DNA form, the CDR3 reads TGCGCCAGCAGCTTGGTCGGCAGGGGCAACGAGCAGTACTTC. It specifies CASSLVGRGNEQYF.

The chain recombines TRBV6-1 with TRBJ1-2; D unclear. Germline V lookup: CDR1 MNHNS, CDR2 SASEGT. With 6 bases removed from V and 5 bases from J, the gap between germline ends came to 16 bases. This CDR3 contains 14 residues. CDR3 amino acids: CASSLAGSIYGYTF. CDR3 nucleotide sequence: TGTGCCAGCAGCCTAGCGGGTTCTATTTATGGCTACACCTTC.

V and J are TRBV7-9 and TRBJ1-1; TRBD1 aligns across 7 bases. The CDR3 has 14 amino acids. Germline V gene lookup returns CDR1 SEHNR and CDR2 FQNEAQ (reference sequence). With V trimmed by 1 base and J by 8 bases, 7 bases remained unmatched. The chain's CDR3 is CASSLGPRGIEAFF. The CDR3 bases are TGTGCCAGCAGCTTAGGCCCCAGGGGGATAGAAGCTTTCTTT.

V is TRBV19 and J is TRBJ1-1; 9 bases line up with TRBD1. The CDR3 length is 15 residues. V shed 7 bases and J 1 base; nucleotides not matched to a gene: 7. The germline V gene has CDR1 LNHDA and CDR2 SQIVND (reference sequence). Here the CDR3 reads CASIPRQGENTEAFF. As DNA, the CDR3 is TGTGCCAGTATACCCCGACAGGGGGAGAACACTGAAGCTTTCTTT.

This sequence joins TRBV5-6 and TRBJ1-3; D unclear. Germline V gene sequence: CDR1 SGHDT, CDR2 YYEEEE. The CDR3 is 15 residues long. Trimming removed 4 bases from V and 0 bases from J, with 11 bases in between. CDR3 protein: CASSLGGDSGNTIYF. CDR3 bases: TGTGCCAGCAGCCTCGGCGGAGACTCTGGAAACACCATATATTTT.

The V and J genes are TRBV7-8 and TRBJ1-1; D is unresolved. CDR1 is SGHVS, CDR2 FQNEAQ, per germline. V lost 4 bases and J lost 7, with 13 bases in between. The CDR3 is 13 residues long. The CDR3 region is CASSSMLGGEAFF. CDR3 bases: TGTGCCAGCAGCTCCATGCTAGGTGGTGAAGCTTTCTTT.

The genes are TRBV20-1 and TRBJ2-2; no clear D gene. Germline lookup yields CDR1 DFQATT and CDR2 SNEGSKA (reference sequence). CDR3 length equals 11 residues. Trimming stripped 8 bases from V and 0 bases from J, with 4 bases between. The CDR3 DNA reads TGCAGTCTTTCGAACACCGGGGAGCTGTTTTTT. Amino acid sequence: CSLSNTGELFF.

The chain joins TRBV7-6 to TRBJ2-7; 7 bases are shared with TRBD1. The CDR3 is made up of 15 amino acids. CDR1 and CDR2 (germline): SGHVS, FNYEAQ. With V trimmed by 3 bases and J by 5 bases, 10 bases remained unmatched. CDR3 sequence (DNA): TGTGCCAGCAGCTTCAGTGGGACAGTCACCGACGAGCAGTACTTC. It translates to CASSFSGTVTDEQYF.

This sequence joins TRBV6-4 and TRBJ1-4; TRBD1 matches at 11 bases. CDR1 and CDR2 from the germline V gene are MRHNA and SNTAGT. The CDR3 runs to 16 residues. V trimming: 3 bases; J trimming: 6 bases; junction bases outside the gene matches: 6. Here the CDR3 DNA reads TGTGCCAGCAGTGAAAGAACGGGACAGGGGGATGAAAAACTGTTTTTT. This encodes CASSERTGQGDEKLFF.

This clone has just one count. The chain recombines TRBV5-8 with TRBJ1-5; TRBD1 is a possible D gene (6 bases). The CDR3 spans 16 residues. V was pared by 2 bases and J by 5 bases, with 17 bases between. Germline V lookup: CDR1 SGHTS, CDR2 YDEGEE. The CDR3 spells CASSFAPGAGDQPQHF. CDR3 sequence (DNA): TGTGCCAGCAGCTTTGCCCCTGGGGCAGGGGATCAGCCCCAGCATTTT.

To note about this clone: Other DNA sequences in this specimen translate into the identical CDR3. The rearrangement links TRBV9 to TRBJ1-1; tentatively, D is TRBD1 (6 bases). Germline-derived CDR1 and CDR2 are SGDLS and YYNGEE. Trimming stripped 4 bases from V and 4 bases from J, with 14 bases between. This CDR3 region has 14 residues. As DNA, the CDR3 is TGTGCCAGCAGCTCGGGGCAGGGGAGCACTGAAGCTTTCTTT. Translating it yields CASSSGQGSTEAFF.

This chain joins TRBV14 and TRBJ1-5; TRBD1 is a possible D gene (5 bases). This CDR3 region has 15 residues. Germline CDR1 is SGHDN and CDR2 is FVKESK. V was cut by 4 bases and J by 0 bases, with 10 bases left in between. CDR3 sequence reads: CASSRGGLSNQPQHF. As DNA, the CDR3 is TGTGCCAGCAGCCGTGGGGGACTTAGCAATCAGCCCCAGCATTTT. Filled out from reference TRBV14 and TRBJ1-5, the complete variable domain reads EAGVTQFPSHSVIEKGQTVTLRCDPISGHDNLYWYRRVMGKEIKFLLHFVKESKQDESGMPNNRFLAERTGGTYSTLKVQPAELEDSGVYFCASSRGGLSNQPQHFGDGTRLSIL.

The chain couples TRBV15 to TRBJ1-6; D not certain. V was cut by 1 base and J by 9 bases, with 7 bases left in between. Germline-derived CDR1 and CDR2 are LNHNV and YYDKDF (reference sequence). CDR3 length equals 13 residues. Here the CDR3 DNA reads TGTGCCACCAGCAGAGTACCCAGTTCACCCCTCCACTTT. Translated: CATSRVPSSPLHF.

This clone was counted only a few times. V usage is TRBV9 and J usage is TRBJ2-3, with D tentatively TRBD2 (5 bases). The V gene's germline CDR1 is SGDLS and CDR2 YYNGEE. The CDR3 totals 14 residues. Trimming cost V 4 bases and J 5 bases, with 14 bases left between them. CDR3 coding DNA: TGTGCCAGCAGCCCCGCCCGGGGTTTAGATACGCAGTATTTT. This sequence encodes CASSPARGLDTQYF.